This record covers a single T cell receptor beta chain. Antigen specificity is unknown. Primers used in a second PCR of roughly 6 to 11 cycles were a sample-barcoded 5' primer and a J-beta primer mix. TCRdb recomputed calls from the 5' RACE reads with MiXCR, one row per CDR3 protein. The sample lists roughly 800,000 distinct CDR3 sequences, 25% occurring once. This sample is drawn from a study of blood T cells in healthy people across ages. General study results and limits: Changes seen in expanded clonotypes were possibly confounded by donor CMV status left unknown.

Researchers report isolating at least 7 million PBMCs per sample. This same sample was also part of a study on T cells of mothers and their children. From that second work: Sequencing got over 10 million TCR beta CDR3 reads from each mother and around 3.1 million from each child. Related mother and child pairs showed slightly greater overlap (not significant) than unrelated pairs did.

The sample was blood. The TCR was taken from a boy aged 5 to 17 in good health.

The CDR3 DNA reads as TGCGCCAGCAGCCCCTCGGTGGGGGCAGATACGCAGTATTTT. Translating gives CASSPSVGADTQYF. This chain joins TRBV4-3 and TRBJ2-3; possibly TRBD1 or TRBD2 for D (5 bases each). Looked up from germline, CDR1 is LGHNA and CDR2 is YSLEER. The CDR3 sequence is 14 residues long. V shed 4 bases and J shed 4 bases, with 12 bases lying between them.